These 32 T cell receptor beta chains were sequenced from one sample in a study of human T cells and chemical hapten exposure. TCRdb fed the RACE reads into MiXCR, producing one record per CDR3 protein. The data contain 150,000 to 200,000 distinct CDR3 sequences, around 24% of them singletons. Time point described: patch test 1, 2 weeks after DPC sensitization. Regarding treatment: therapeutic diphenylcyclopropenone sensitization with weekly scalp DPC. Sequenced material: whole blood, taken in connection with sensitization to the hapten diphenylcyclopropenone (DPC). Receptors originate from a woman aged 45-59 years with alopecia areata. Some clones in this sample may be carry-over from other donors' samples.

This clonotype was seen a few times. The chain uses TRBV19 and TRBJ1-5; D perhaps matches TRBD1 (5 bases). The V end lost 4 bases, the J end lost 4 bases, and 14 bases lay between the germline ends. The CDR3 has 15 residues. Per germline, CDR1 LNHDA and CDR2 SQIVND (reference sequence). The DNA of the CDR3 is TGTGCCAGTAGTACCCCGGAAAGGGGAAATCAGCCCCAGCATTTT. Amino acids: CASSTPERGNQPQHF.

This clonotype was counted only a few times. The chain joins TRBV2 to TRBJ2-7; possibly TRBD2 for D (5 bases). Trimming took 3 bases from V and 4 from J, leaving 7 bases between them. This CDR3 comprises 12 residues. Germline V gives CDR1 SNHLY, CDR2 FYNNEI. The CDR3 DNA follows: TGTGCCAGCAGTGAGGGAGCGTACGAGCAGTACTTC. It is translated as CASSEGAYEQYF.

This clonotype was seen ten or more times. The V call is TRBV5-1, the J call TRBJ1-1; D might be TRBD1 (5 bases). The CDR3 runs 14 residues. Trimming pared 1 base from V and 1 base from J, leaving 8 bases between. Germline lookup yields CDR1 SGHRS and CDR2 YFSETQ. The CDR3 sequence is CASSLMTANTEAFF. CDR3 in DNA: TGCGCCAGCAGCTTGATGACAGCGAACACTGAAGCTTTCTTT.

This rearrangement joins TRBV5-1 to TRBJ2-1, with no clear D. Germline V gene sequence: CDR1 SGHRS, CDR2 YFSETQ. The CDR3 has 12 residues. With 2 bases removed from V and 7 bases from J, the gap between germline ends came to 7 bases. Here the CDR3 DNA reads TGCGCCAGCAGCTTTGGGGTTAATGAGCAGTTCTTC. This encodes CASSFGVNEQFF.

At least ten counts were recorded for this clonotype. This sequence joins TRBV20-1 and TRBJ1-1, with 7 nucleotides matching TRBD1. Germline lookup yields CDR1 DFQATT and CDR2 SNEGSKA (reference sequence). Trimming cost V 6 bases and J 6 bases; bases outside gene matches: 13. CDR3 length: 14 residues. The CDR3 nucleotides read TGCAGTGCCGCCGAGGGGGCCAGCGGCTCTGAAGCTTTCTTT. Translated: CSAAEGASGSEAFF.

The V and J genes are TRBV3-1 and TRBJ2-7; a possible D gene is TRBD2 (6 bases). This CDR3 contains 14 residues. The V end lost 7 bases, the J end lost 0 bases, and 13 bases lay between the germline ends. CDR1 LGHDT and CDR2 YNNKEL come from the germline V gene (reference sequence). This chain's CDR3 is CASKRAGSSYEQYF. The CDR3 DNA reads TGTGCCAGCAAGCGGGCGGGCTCCTCCTACGAGCAGTACTTC.

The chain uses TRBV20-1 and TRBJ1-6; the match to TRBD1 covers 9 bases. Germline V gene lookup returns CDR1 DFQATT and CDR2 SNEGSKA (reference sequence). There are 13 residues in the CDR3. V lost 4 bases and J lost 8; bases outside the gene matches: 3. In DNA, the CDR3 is TGCAGTGCTACTGGGGACAGGGATTCACCCCTCCACTTT. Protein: CSATGDRDSPLHF.

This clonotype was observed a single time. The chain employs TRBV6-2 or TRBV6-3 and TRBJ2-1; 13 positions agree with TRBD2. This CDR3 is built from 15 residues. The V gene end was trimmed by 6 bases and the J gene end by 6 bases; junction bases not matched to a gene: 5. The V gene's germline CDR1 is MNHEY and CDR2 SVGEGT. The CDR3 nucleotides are TGTGCCAGCAGCTCGACTAGCGGGAGGCCCAATGAGCAGTTCTTC. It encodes CASSSTSGRPNEQFF.

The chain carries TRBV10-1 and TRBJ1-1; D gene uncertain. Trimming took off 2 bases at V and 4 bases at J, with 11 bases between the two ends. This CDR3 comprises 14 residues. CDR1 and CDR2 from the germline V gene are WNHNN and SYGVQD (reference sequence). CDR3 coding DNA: TGCGCCAGCAGTGAGAGGGCAACCGGCACTGAAGCTTTCTTT. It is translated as CASSERATGTEAFF.

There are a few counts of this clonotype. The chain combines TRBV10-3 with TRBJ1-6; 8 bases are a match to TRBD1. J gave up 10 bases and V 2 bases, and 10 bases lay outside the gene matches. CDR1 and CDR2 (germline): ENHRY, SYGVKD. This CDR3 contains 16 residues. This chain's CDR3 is CAISEAWTGIESPLHF. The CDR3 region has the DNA TGTGCCATCAGTGAGGCATGGACAGGGATCGAATCACCCCTCCACTTT.

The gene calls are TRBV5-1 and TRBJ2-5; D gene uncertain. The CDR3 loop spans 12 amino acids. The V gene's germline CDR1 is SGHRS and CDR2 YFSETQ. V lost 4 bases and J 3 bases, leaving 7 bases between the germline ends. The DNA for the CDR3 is TGCGCCAGCAGCCCAATGGAAGAGACCCAGTACTTC. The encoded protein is CASSPMEETQYF.

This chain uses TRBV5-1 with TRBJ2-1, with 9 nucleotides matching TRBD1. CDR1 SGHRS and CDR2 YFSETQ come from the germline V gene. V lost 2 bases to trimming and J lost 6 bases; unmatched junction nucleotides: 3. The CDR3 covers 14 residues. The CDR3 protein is CASSFRDRANEQFF. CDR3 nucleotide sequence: TGCGCCAGCAGCTTCCGGGACAGGGCCAATGAGCAGTTCTTC. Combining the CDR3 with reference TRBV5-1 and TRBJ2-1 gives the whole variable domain KAGVTQTPRYLIKTRGQQVTLSCSPISGHRSVSWYQQTPGQGLQFLFEYFSETQRNKGNFPGRFSGRQFSNSRSEMNVSTLELGDSALYLCASSFRDRANEQFFGPGTRLTVL.

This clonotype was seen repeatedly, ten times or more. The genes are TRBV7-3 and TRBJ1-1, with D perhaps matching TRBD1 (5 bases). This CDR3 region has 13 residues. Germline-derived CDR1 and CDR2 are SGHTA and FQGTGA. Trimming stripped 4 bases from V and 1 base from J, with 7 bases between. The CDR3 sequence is CASSSGGNTEAFF. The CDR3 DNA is TGTGCCAGCAGCTCTGGGGGGAACACTGAAGCTTTCTTT.

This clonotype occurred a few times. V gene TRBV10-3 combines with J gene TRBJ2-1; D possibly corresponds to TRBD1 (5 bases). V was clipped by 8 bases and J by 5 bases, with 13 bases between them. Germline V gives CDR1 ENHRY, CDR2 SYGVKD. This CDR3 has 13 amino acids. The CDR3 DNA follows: TGTGCCATCCCCCCTGGACACCACAATGAGCAGTTCTTC. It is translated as CAIPPGHHNEQFF.

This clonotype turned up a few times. The CDR3 region has the DNA TGCAGCGTTGAGACGTCAGAAAAACTGTTTTTT. Residues: CSVETSEKLFF. The chain has TRBV29-1 and TRBJ1-4; D not certain. V lost 3 bases and J 8 bases, leaving 7 bases between the germline ends. The CDR3 covers 11 residues. Germline-derived CDR1 and CDR2 are SQVTM and ANQGSEA.

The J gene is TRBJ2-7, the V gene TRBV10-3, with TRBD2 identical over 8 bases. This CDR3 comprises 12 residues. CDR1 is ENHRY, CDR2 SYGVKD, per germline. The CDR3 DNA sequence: TGTGCCATCAGTGAGGGACTAGCCACCGTTGAGGTC. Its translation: CAISEGLATVEV.

CDR3 sequence reads: CSAKAGAPNEKLFF. CDR3 DNA: TGCAGTGCTAAGGCGGGGGCCCCTAATGAAAAACTGTTTTTT. The V call is TRBV20-1, the J call TRBJ1-4, with D maybe TRBD1 (6 bases). The CDR3 contains 14 residues. Germline CDR1 DFQATT, CDR2 SNEGSKA (reference sequence). V lost 4 bases and J lost 3, with 12 bases in between.

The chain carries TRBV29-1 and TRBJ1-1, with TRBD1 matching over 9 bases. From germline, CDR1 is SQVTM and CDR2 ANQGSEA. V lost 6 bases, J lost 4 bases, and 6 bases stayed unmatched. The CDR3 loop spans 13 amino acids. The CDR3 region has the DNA TGCAGCGTACACAGGGGGCTCGGCACTGAAGCTTTCTTT. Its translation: CSVHRGLGTEAFF.

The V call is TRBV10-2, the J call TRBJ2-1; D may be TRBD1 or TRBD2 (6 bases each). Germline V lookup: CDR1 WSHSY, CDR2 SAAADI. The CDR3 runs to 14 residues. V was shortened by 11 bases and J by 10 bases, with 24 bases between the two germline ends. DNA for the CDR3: TGCGCCTCCCGGGGGCTAGCACAGAGGGTCGAGCAGTTCTTC. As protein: CASRGLAQRVEQFF.

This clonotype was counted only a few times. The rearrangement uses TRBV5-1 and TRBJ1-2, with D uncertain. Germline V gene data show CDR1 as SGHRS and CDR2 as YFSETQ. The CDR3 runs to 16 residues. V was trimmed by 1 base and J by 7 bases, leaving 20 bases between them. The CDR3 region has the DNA TGCGCCAGCAGCTTGCGGCCAGTAGGACTAGAAAGTGGCTACACCTTC. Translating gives CASSLRPVGLESGYTF.

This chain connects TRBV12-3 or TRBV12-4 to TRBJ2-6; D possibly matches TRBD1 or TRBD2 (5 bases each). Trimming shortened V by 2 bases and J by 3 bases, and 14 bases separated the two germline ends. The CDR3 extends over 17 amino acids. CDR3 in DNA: TGTGCCAGCAGTTTAACCGGGATGGGGCTTGGGGCCAACGTCCTGACTTTC. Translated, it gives CASSLTGMGLGANVLTF.

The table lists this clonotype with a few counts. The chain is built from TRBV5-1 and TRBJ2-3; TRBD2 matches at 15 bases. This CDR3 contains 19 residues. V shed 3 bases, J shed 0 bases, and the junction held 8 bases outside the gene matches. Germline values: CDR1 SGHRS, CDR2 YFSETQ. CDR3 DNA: TGCGCCAGCAGCTCGGGACTAGCGGGAGGTCGCCCTAGCACAGATACGCAGTATTTT. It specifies CASSSGLAGGRPSTDTQYF.

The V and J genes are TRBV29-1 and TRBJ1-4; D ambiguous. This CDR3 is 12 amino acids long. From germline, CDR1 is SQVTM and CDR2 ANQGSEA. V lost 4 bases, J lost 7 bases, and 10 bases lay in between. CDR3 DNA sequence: TGCAGCGTTGTGGCGGGAGGTGAAAAACTGTTTTTT. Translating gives CSVVAGGEKLFF.

The CDR3 DNA reads as TGTGCCAGCAGCCAAGATCGGTCGGGGACAAACTCCTATAATTCACCCCTCCACTTT. This sequence encodes CASSQDRSGTNSYNSPLHF. The chain links TRBV14 to TRBJ1-6, with TRBD1 as a possible D gene (6 bases). Trimming took 0 bases from V and 0 from J, leaving 15 bases between them. CDR1 and CDR2 (germline): SGHDN, FVKESK. The CDR3 runs 19 residues.

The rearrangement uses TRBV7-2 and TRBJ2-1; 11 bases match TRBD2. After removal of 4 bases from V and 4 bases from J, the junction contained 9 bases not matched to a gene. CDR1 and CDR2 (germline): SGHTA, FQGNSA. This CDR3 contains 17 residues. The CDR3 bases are TGTGCCAGCAGCTCTCTTAGACTAGCGGGGTTATACAATGAGCAGTTCTTC. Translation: CASSSLRLAGLYNEQFF.

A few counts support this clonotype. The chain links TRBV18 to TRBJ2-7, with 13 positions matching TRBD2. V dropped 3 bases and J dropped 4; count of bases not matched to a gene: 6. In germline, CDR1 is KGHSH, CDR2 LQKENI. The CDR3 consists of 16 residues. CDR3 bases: TGTGCCAGCTCACCTGGGACTAGCGGGAAACTGTACGAGCAGTACTTC. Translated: CASSPGTSGKLYEQYF.

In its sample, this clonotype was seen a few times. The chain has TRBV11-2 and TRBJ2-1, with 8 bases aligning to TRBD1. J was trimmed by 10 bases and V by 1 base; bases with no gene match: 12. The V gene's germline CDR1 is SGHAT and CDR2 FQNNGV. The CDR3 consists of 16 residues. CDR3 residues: CASSLGDRTGGSEQFF. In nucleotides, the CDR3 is TGTGCCAGCAGCTTAGGGGACCGCACAGGGGGGAGCGAGCAGTTCTTC. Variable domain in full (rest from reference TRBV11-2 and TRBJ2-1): EAGVAQSPRYKIIEKRQSVAFWCNPISGHATLYWYQQILGQGPKLLIQFQNNGVVDDSQLPKDRFSAERLKGVDSTLKIQPAKLEDSAVYLCASSLGDRTGGSEQFFGPGTRLTVL.

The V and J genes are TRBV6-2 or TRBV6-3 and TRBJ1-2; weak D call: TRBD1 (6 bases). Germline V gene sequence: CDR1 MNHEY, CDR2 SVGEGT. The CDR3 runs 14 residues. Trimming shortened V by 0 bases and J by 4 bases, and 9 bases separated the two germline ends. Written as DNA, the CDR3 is TGTGCCAGCAGTTACTCGCCCAGGGGCTATGGCTACACCTTC. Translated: CASSYSPRGYGYTF.

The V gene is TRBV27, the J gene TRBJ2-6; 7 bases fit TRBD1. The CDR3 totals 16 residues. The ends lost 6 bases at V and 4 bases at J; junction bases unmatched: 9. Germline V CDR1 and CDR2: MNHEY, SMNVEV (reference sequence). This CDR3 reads CASSRLTGAGANVLTF. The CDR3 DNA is TGTGCCAGCAGCCGACTTACAGGGGCGGGGGCCAACGTCCTGACTTTC. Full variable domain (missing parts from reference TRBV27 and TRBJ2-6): EAQVTQNPRYLITVTGKKLTVTCSQNMNHEYMSWYRQDPGLGLRQIYYSMNVEVTDKGDVPEGYKVSRKEKRNFPLILESPSPNQTSLYFCASSRLTGAGANVLTFGAGSRLTVL.

CDR3: CASSSPNLASGSLIYNEQFF. The CDR3 region has the DNA TGTGCCAGCAGCTCCCCCAATCTAGCTAGCGGGAGCCTCATTTACAATGAGCAGTTCTTC. The chain joins TRBV7-8 to TRBJ2-1; 10 positions agree with TRBD2. With V trimmed by 4 bases and J by 4 bases, 19 bases remained unmatched. The CDR3 extends over 20 amino acids. CDR1 is SGHVS, CDR2 FQNEAQ, per germline.

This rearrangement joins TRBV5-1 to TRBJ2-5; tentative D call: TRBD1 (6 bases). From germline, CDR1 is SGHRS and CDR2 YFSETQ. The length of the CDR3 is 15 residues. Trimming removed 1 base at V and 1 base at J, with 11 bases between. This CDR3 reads CASSLFRGVQETQYF. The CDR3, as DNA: TGCGCCAGCAGCTTGTTCAGGGGTGTCCAAGAGACCCAGTACTTC. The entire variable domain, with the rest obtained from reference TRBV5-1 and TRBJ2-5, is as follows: KAGVTQTPRYLIKTRGQQVTLSCSPISGHRSVSWYQQTPGQGLQFLFEYFSETQRNKGNFPGRFSGRQFSNSRSEMNVSTLELGDSALYLCASSLFRGVQETQYFGPGTRLLVL.

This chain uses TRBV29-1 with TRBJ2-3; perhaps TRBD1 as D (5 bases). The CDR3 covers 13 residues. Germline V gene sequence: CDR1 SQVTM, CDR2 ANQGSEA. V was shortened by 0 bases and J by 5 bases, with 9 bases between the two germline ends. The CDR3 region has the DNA TGCAGCGTTGAAGAATACCAGGGAGATACGCAGTATTTT. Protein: CSVEEYQGDTQYF.